This TCR beta chain was recorded in a study of T cells in women clearing cervical HPV infection. Study in general: Controls gave blood once infection was undetectable; cases at lesion identification. General study points: Cases carried less TRBV6-7 than controls: roughly 0.11% versus 0.16%.

Concerning this clone: Its matching antigen is unknown. The DNA ends 3 residues before the CDR3 does, and the rest of the CDR3 is filled in from the germline J gene.

The V end lost 3 bases, the J end lost 7 bases, and 9 bases lay between the germline ends. The CDR3 has 12 amino acids. Germline V lookup: CDR1 LNHDA, CDR2 SQIVND (reference sequence). The method was immunoSEQ multiplex PCR; TCRdb's version includes in-frame clones alone and lacks a portion of them. Reported are tens of thousands of clones; the ten largest clones contain under 8.5%. Sequencing used blood buffy coat. The TCR originated in a woman between 18 and 70 years old with a cervical HPV16 infection that either progressed to CIN3+ or cleared (not recorded which). The V and J genes are TRBV19 and TRBJ1-2; D may be TRBD1 (5 bases). The sequenced CDR3 bases are TGTGCCAGTAGTATGAGGAGGGGTGGC. Encoded protein: CASSMRRGG. The complete CDR3 protein is CASSMRRGGYTF.